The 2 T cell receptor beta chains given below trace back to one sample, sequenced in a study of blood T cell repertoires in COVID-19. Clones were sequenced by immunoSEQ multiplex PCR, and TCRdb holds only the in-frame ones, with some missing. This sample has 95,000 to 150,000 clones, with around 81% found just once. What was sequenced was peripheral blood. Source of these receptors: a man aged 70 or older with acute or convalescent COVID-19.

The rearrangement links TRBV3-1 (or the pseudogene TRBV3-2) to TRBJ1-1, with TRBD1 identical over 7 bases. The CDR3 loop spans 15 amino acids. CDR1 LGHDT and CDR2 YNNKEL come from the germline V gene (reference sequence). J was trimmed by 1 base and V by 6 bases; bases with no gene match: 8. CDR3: CASSQTGSGNTEAFF. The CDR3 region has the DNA TGTGCCAGCAGTCAGACAGGGTCGGGGAACACTGAAGCTTTCTTT.

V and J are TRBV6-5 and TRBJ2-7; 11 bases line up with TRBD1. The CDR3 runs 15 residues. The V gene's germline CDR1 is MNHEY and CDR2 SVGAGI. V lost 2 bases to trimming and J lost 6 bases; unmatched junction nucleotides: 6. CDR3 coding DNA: TGTGCCAGCAGTTACCCTGGGACAGGGGGAAGCGAGCAGTACTTC. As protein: CASSYPGTGGSEQYF.